Below, 21 T cell receptor beta chains from the same sample are listed, as sequenced in a study of cytomegalovirus exposure and HLA in healthy donors. The PCR ran on 60 Vbeta and 13 Jbeta primers. The table came from immunoSEQ multiplex PCR; TCRdb's copy has only in-frame clones and leaves some out. This table holds more than 50,000 clones. Sequencing was carried out using PBMCs. Source of these receptors: a woman in her 40s in good health and CMV-seronegative.

The rearrangement uses TRBV4-2 and TRBJ2-5; 13 nucleotides align to TRBD2. Germline trimming cut 0 bases from V and 5 bases from J; bases unmatched to any gene: 12. CDR1 and CDR2 from the germline V gene are LGHNA and YNFKEQ. This CDR3 comprises 19 residues. The CDR3 DNA sequence: TGTGCCAGCAGCCAAGAATCTGGGACTAGCGGGAAGGGGTGGGAGACCCAGTACTTC. Translation gives CASSQESGTSGKGWETQYF.

The chain employs TRBV7-8 and TRBJ2-5; 10 nucleotides line up with TRBD2. The CDR3 loop spans 16 amino acids. Looked up from germline, CDR1 is SGHVS and CDR2 is FQNEAQ. V was clipped by 8 bases and J by 3 bases; unmatched bases: 12. CDR3 region: CASPLDRAGGEETQYF. The CDR3 DNA is TGTGCCAGCCCTCTAGATCGAGCGGGGGGGGAAGAGACCCAGTACTTC. Together with reference TRBV7-8 and TRBJ2-5, the CDR3 gives the full variable domain: GAGVSQSPRYKVAKRGQDVALRCDPISGHVSLFWYQQALGQGPEFLTYFQNEAQLDKSGLPSDRFFAERPEGSVSTLKIQRTQQEDSAVYLCASPLDRAGGEETQYFGPGTRLLVL.

The rearrangement uses TRBV27 and TRBJ2-1, with 7 bases identical to TRBD2. The CDR3 is made up of 12 amino acids. CDR1 is MNHEY and CDR2 is SMNVEV in the germline V gene (reference sequence). Trimming at V came to 3 bases and at J to 9 bases, leaving 2 bases not matched to a gene. The DNA for the CDR3 is TGTGCCAGCAGTTTCCCGGGAGGTGAGCAGTTCTTC. Amino acids: CASSFPGGEQFF.

The chain employs TRBV5-8 and TRBJ1-1; 9 bases match TRBD1. The V gene end was trimmed by 2 bases and the J gene end by 4 bases; junction bases not matched to a gene: 3. The CDR3 is made up of 14 amino acids. Germline V gene lookup returns CDR1 SGHTS and CDR2 YDEGEE. CDR3 residues: CASSFGQGSTEAFF. CDR3 in DNA: TGTGCCAGCAGCTTCGGACAGGGGAGCACTGAAGCTTTCTTT.

The chain employs TRBV6-5 and TRBJ1-5, with TRBD1 matching over 10 bases. Per germline, CDR1 MNHEY and CDR2 SVGAGI. V lost 4 bases, J lost 6 bases, and 6 bases stayed unmatched. The CDR3 spans 15 residues. CDR3 nucleotide sequence: TGTGCCAGCAGTTCGACAGGGGGCGCCGGTCAGCCCCAGCATTTT. It translates to CASSSTGGAGQPQHF.

This chain joins TRBV7-9 and TRBJ1-2, with 8 bases lining up with TRBD1. Germline trimming cut 0 bases from V and 7 bases from J; bases unmatched to any gene: 4. CDR1 and CDR2 (germline): SEHNR, FQNEAQ (reference sequence). This CDR3 has 14 residues. The DNA for the CDR3 is TGTGCCAGCAGCTTAGCGGGAGACAGGGGTGGCTACACCTTC. It yields the protein CASSLAGDRGGYTF.

The V gene is TRBV6-5, the J gene TRBJ2-7, with D tentatively TRBD2 (5 bases). Germline CDR1 is MNHEY and CDR2 is SVGAGI. The CDR3 loop spans 15 amino acids. Between the trimmed V and J ends, which lost 6 bases and 0 bases, there was a span of 15 bases. The CDR3 coding sequence is TGTGCCAGCAGCCCCGGAGAGGGAGCCTCCTACGAGCAGTACTTC. Its translation is CASSPGEGASYEQYF.

J is TRBJ2-5 and V is TRBV6-1, with 10 nucleotides matching TRBD1. Germline V CDR1 and CDR2: MNHNS, SASEGT. The V segment lost 1 base and the J segment 3 bases; nucleotides outside the gene matches: 5. CDR3 size: 16 residues. This chain's CDR3 is CASSEVGQGWEETQYF. The CDR3 region has the DNA TGTGCCAGCAGTGAAGTGGGACAGGGGTGGGAAGAGACCCAGTACTTC.

V usage is TRBV6-1 and J usage is TRBJ2-7, with a tentative D call TRBD2 (6 bases). The V and J ends lost 11 bases and 6 bases respectively, with 11 bases between them. CDR3 length: 10 residues. Germline-derived CDR1 and CDR2 are MNHNS and SASEGT. The CDR3 DNA sequence: TGTGCCGCGGGACGCACCGAGCAGTACTTC. Its translation: CAAGRTEQYF.

J is TRBJ2-2 and V is TRBV5-4; D remains ambiguous. CDR1 is SGHNT, CDR2 YYREEE, per germline (reference sequence). Trimming took 1 base from V and 6 from J, leaving 19 bases between them. This CDR3 has 17 residues. DNA for the CDR3: TGTGCCAGCAGCTTGACTGGGCGACAAATCAAGGCCGGGGAGCTGTTTTTT. It codes for CASSLTGRQIKAGELFF.

The genes are TRBV6-5 and TRBJ1-2; TRBD1 aligns across 8 bases. CDR3 length: 15 amino acids. The J segment lost 7 bases and the V segment lost 6 bases, leaving 13 bases of the junction unmatched. The germline gives CDR1 MNHEY, CDR2 SVGAGI. The CDR3 region is CASRTGTGVGGGYTF. The CDR3 nucleotides are TGTGCCAGCAGGACAGGGACAGGAGTCGGCGGTGGCTACACCTTC.

The chain has TRBV7-9 and TRBJ2-5, with TRBD2 matching over 8 bases. V was clipped by 2 bases and J by 4 bases; unmatched bases: 9. The CDR3 is made up of 16 amino acids. Germline CDR1 SEHNR, CDR2 FQNEAQ (reference sequence). For the CDR3, the DNA is TGTGCCAGCAGCTTATCCGGAGCGGGGGTTCGAGAGACCCAGTACTTC. Its translation: CASSLSGAGVRETQYF.

V and J are TRBV6-5 and TRBJ2-3; 7 nucleotides align to TRBD1. CDR1 MNHEY and CDR2 SVGAGI come from the germline V gene. CDR3 length: 15 residues. V was clipped by 2 bases and J by 2 bases; unmatched bases: 4. CDR3 DNA sequence: TGTGCCAGCAGTTACCGGGGACAGACCACAGATACGCAGTATTTT. Residues: CASSYRGQTTDTQYF.

This chain connects TRBV2 to TRBJ1-6; 10 bases are shared with TRBD1. Germline lookup yields CDR1 SNHLY and CDR2 FYNNEI. The CDR3 consists of 14 residues. Trimming cost V 10 bases and J 8 bases; bases outside gene matches: 8. In DNA form, the CDR3 reads TGTGCCACCATGAGTGGGACAGGGGATTCACCCCTCCACTTT. Protein sequence: CATMSGTGDSPLHF.

A note on this clone: Since the CDR3 does not end with the conserved phenylalanine or tryptophan, this likely comes from a read error. No DNA is shown, since the ends of the CDR3 on it are uncertain; the CDR3 is the one TCRdb lists. This rearrangement joins TRBV11-2 to TRBJ2-3; no check of the table's D call, TRBD2, against the DNA was made. Germline loops: CDR1 SGHAT, CDR2 FQNNGV. The CDR3 length is 15 residues, termini included. The CDR3 here is CASSIDQWGSAGIIG.

V gene TRBV9 combines with J gene TRBJ2-1; weak D call: TRBD1 (5 bases). This CDR3 region has 15 residues. Between the trimmed V and J ends, which lost 1 base and 8 bases, there was a span of 16 bases. Germline V gene sequence: CDR1 SGDLS, CDR2 YYNGEE. In DNA, the CDR3 is TGTGCCAGCAGCGTACTATCCCAGGGTGGGGATGAGCAGTTCTTC. Translation gives CASSVLSQGGDEQFF.

This sequence joins TRBV29-1 and TRBJ2-5; 13 bases fit TRBD2. Per the germline V gene, CDR1 is SQVTM and CDR2 is ANQGSEA. The CDR3 has 15 amino acids. The V gene end was trimmed by 4 bases and the J gene end by 1 base; junction bases not matched to a gene: 3. The CDR3 region is CSVGLAGGSQETQYF. The CDR3 DNA reads as TGCAGCGTTGGACTAGCGGGGGGCTCCCAAGAGACCCAGTACTTC.

J is TRBJ1-5 and V is TRBV6-1, with D unclear. Trimming shortened V by 10 bases and J by 3 bases, and 13 bases separated the two germline ends. Per germline, CDR1 MNHNS and CDR2 SASEGT. CDR3 length equals 13 residues. This chain's CDR3 is CATLYGPNQPQHF. CDR3 sequence (DNA): TGTGCCACCCTGTACGGTCCCAATCAGCCCCAGCATTTT.

This chain links TRBV5-1 with TRBJ2-1; D perhaps matches TRBD1 (6 bases). This CDR3 contains 16 residues. With 4 bases removed from V and 7 bases from J, the gap between germline ends came to 21 bases. Germline values: CDR1 SGHRS, CDR2 YFSETQ. CDR3 nucleotide sequence: TGCGCCAGCAGCGCCCGGACAGCCTCTAGGGGGAATGAGCAGTTCTTC. This translates into CASSARTASRGNEQFF.

The chain recombines TRBV25-1 with TRBJ1-3, with a possible D match to TRBD1 (5 bases). V lost 5 bases and J lost 4, with 12 bases in between. The CDR3 covers 14 residues. From germline, CDR1 is MGHDK and CDR2 SYGVNS. CDR3 sequence reads: CASSSWGVGNTIYF. CDR3 nucleotides: TGTGCCAGCAGTAGTTGGGGGGTCGGAAACACCATATATTTT.

This chain uses TRBV5-6 with TRBJ1-6; 7 bases map to TRBD1. The CDR3 consists of 15 residues. Per the germline V gene, CDR1 is SGHDT and CDR2 is YYEEEE. Trimming at V came to 1 base and at J to 5 bases, leaving 3 bases not matched to a gene. The CDR3 spells CASSLYDRDNSPLHF. The CDR3 DNA reads TGTGCCAGCAGCTTGTATGACAGGGATAATTCACCCCTCCACTTT.